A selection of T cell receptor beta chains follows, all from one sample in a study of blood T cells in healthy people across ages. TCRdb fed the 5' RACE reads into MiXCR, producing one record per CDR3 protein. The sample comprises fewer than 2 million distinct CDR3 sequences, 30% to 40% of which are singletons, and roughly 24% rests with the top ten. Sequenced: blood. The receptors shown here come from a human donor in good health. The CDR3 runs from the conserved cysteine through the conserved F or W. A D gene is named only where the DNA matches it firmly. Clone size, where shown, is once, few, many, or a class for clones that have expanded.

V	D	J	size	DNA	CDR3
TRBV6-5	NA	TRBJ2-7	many	TGTGCCAGCAGTCCTTCCGACGGACCCTACGAGCAGTACTTC	CASSPSDGPYEQYF
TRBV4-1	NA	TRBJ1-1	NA	TGCGCCAGCAGACACATACCAGGGGTTACTGAAGCTTTCTTT	CASRHIPGVTEAFF
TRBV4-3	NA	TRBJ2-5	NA	TGCGCCAGCAGCCCCGGCGGGGTTCTCCAAGAGACCCAGTACTTC	CASSPGGVLQETQYF
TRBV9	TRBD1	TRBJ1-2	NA	TGTGCCAGCAGCGTACAGGGGGAGGGCTATGGCTACATCTTC	CASSVQGEGYGYIF
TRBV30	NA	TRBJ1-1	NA	TGTGCCTGGAGTGATGGTGAAGCTTTCTTT	CAWSDGEAFF
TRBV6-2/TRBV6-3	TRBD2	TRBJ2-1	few	TGTGCCAGCACCAGCGGGGGGGCCGAAGGCCCGTACAATGAGCAGTTCTTC	CASTSGGAEGPYNEQFF
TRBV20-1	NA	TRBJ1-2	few	TGCAGTGCTCGACTGAACGGTGATGGCTACACCTTC	CSARLNGDGYTF
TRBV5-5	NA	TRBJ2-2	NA	TGTGCCAGCAGCTTGTTGGTAGGGGTCCTACGCGCGAACACCGGGGAGCTGTTTTTT	CASSLLVGVLRANTGELFF
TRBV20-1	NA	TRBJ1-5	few	TGCAGTGCTTTAGAGGGGGTCGGCAATCAGCCCCAGCATTTT	CSALEGVGNQPQHF
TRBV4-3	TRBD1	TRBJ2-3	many	TGCGCCAGCCGACAGGGCGCCACAGATACGCAGTATTTT	CASRQGATDTQYF
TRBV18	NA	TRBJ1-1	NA	TGTGCCAGCTCACCGCTCGATCCAGGCATGAACACTGAAGCTTTCTTT	CASSPLDPGMNTEAFF
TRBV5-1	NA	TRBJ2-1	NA	TGCGCCAGCAGAATAGGGGATAACAATGAGCAGTTCTTC	CASRIGDNNEQFF
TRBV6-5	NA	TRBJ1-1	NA	TGTGCCAGCAGCGTGGGGGGGGAAGCTTTCTTT	CASSVGGEAFF
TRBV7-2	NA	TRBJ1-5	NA	TGTGCCAGCAGCTTAGCGGAGCGTCAGCCCCAGCATTTT	CASSLAERQPQHF
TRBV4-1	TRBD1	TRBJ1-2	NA	TGCGCCAGCAGCCTGGGACAGCCACTCTATGGCTACACCTTC	CASSLGQPLYGYTF
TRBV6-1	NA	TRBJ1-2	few	TGTGCCAGCAGTGAAGCGGGGACATTCAGAGGCTACACCTTC	CASSEAGTFRGYTF
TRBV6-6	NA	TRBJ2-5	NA	TGTGCCAGCAGTTACTGGGGAGGGACCCAGTACTTC	CASSYWGGTQYF
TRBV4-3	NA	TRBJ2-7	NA	TGCGCCAGCAGCGCAGGGGCGGGGCTAGCGAGGGAGGACGAGCAGTACTTC	CASSAGAGLAREDEQYF
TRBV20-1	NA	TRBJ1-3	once	TGCAGTGCAAGGGCCGTTTCGGTCAACACCATATATTTT	CSARAVSVNTIYF
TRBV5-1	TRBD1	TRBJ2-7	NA	TGCGCCAGCAGCTTACGTCCAGGGGACAGCTACGAGCAGTACTTC	CASSLRPGDSYEQYF
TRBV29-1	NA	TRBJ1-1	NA	TGCAGCGTTGAATATAGGATGAACACTGAAGCTTTCTTT	CSVEYRMNTEAFF
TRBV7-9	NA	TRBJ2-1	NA	TGTGCCAGCAGCTTAGCAGGGTTTCAGTTCTTC	CASSLAGFQFF
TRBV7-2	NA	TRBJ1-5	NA	TGTGCCAGCAGCTCCCGGACGGATCAGCCCCAGCATTTT	CASSSRTDQPQHF
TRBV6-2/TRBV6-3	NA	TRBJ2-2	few	TGTGCCAGCAGCCTACAGGCCCCGAACACCGGGGAGCTGTTTTTT	CASSLQAPNTGELFF
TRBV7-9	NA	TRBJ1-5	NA	TGTGCCAGCAGCTCCATGCCGCGGGCCGGGGTAATGGCCCAGCATTTT	CASSSMPRAGVMAQHF
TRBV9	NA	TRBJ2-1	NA	TGTGCCAGCAGCGTAGGGGCGGGGGCTGGCAATGAGCAGTTCTTC	CASSVGAGAGNEQFF
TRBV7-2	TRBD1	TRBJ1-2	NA	TGTGCCAGCAGCTTTTGGGGACAGGGTTTGGAAGGCTACACCTTC	CASSFWGQGLEGYTF
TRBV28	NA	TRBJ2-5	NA	TGTGCCAGCAACGGTTCGGACAGACAAGAGACCCAGTACTTC	CASNGSDRQETQYF
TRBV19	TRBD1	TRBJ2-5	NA	TGTGCCACTACAGACAGGGGAATCCAAGAGACCCAGTACTTC	CATTDRGIQETQYF
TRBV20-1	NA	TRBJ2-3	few	TGCAGTGCTGGAAGGGGGACCACCACAGATACGCAGTATTTT	CSAGRGTTTDTQYF
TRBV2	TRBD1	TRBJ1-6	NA	TGTGCCAGCGCTCCGGACAGGGGTAATTCACCCCTCCACTTT	CASAPDRGNSPLHF
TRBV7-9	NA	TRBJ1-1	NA	TGTGCCAGCAGCTTACAACAGGGTTTCAACACTGAAGCTTTCTTT	CASSLQQGFNTEAFF
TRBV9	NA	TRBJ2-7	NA	TGTGCCAGCAGCGAGGGGTCGGCGGACTTAGCCTCCTACGAGCAGTACTTC	CASSEGSADLASYEQYF